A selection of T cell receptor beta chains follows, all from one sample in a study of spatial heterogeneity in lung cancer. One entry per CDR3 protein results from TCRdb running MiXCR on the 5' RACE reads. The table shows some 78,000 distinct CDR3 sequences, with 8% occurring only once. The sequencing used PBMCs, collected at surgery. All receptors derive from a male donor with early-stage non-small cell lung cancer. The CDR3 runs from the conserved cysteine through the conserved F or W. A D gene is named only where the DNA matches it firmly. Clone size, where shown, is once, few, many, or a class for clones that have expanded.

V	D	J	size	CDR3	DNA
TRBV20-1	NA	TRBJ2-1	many	CSASGSGYNEQFF	TGCAGTGCTAGCGGGAGCGGTTACAATGAGCAGTTCTTC
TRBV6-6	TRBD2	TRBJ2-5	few	CASSSSGGVTAETQYF	TGTGCCAGCAGTTCTTCCGGGGGGGTCACGGCGGAGACCCAGTACTTC
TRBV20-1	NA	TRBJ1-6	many	CSARRGTQNSPLHF	TGCAGTGCTAGGAGAGGGACTCAGAATTCACCCCTCCACTTT
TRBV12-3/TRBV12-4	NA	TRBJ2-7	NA	CASSLGAIAYEQYF	TGTGCCAGCAGTTTGGGGGCTATAGCCTACGAGCAGTACTTC
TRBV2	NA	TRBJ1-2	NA	CASSLKINYGYTF	TGTGCCAGCAGCCTAAAGATTAACTATGGCTACACCTTC
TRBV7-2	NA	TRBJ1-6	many	CASSLGIDNSPLHF	TGTGCCAGCAGCTTAGGCATCGATAATTCACCCCTCCACTTT
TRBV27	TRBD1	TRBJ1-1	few	CASSLIPPGQGFYTEAFF	TGTGCCAGCAGTTTAATTCCTCCGGGACAGGGCTTTTACACTGAAGCTTTCTTT
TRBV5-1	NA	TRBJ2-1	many	CASTFTDNEQFF	TGCGCCAGCACCTTCACGGACAATGAGCAGTTCTTC
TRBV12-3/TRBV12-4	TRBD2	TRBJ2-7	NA	CASRGRRLSGSNYEQYF	TGTGCCAGCAGAGGTAGGCGGCTTAGCGGGAGCAACTACGAGCAGTACTTC
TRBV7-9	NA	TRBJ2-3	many	CASSLGMDTQYF	TGTGCCAGCAGCTTAGGAATGGATACGCAGTATTTT
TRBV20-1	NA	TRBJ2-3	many	CSARGARGDTQYF	TGCAGTGCTAGAGGTGCAAGAGGGGATACGCAGTATTTT
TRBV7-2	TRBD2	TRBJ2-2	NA	CASSLRGRLAELTGELFF	TGTGCCAGCAGCTTAAGGGGCCGGCTAGCGGAACTCACCGGGGAGCTGTTTTTT
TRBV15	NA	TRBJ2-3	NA	CATSVSIGTDTQYF	TGTGCCACCAGCGTGAGTATAGGAACAGATACGCAGTATTTT
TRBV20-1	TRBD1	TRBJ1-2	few	CSASSTGDGYTF	TGCAGTGCTAGTTCTACAGGGGATGGCTACACCTTC
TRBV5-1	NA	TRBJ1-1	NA	CASSFNRELEAFF	TGCGCCAGCAGCTTCAACAGGGAACTCGAAGCTTTCTTT
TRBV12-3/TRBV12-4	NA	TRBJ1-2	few	CASRGGNYGYTF	TGTGCCAGCAGAGGGGGGAACTATGGCTACACCTTC
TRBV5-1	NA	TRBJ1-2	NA	CASSISEGAGYTF	TGCGCCAGCAGCATCAGTGAGGGAGCTGGCTACACCTTC
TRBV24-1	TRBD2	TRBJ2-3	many	CATSDRTSASTDTQYF	TGTGCCACCAGTGATCGGACTAGCGCGAGCACAGATACGCAGTATTTT
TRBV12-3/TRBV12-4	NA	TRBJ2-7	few	CASSRRGDEQYF	TGTGCCAGCAGCCGTAGAGGGGACGAGCAGTACTTC
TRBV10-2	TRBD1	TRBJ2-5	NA	CASSEQGYQETQYF	TGCGCCAGCAGTGAACAGGGGTACCAAGAGACCCAGTACTTC
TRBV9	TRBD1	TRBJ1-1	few	CASSPRTGQNTEAFF	TGTGCCAGCAGCCCCCGGACAGGGCAGAACACTGAAGCTTTCTTT
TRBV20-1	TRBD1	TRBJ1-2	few	CSARDIRQGDGYTF	TGCAGTGCTAGAGATATAAGACAGGGTGATGGCTACACCTTC
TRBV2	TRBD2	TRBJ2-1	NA	CASRLLAGPYNEQFF	TGTGCCAGCAGGTTACTAGCGGGACCATACAATGAGCAGTTCTTC
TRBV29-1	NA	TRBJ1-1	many	CSVGKGGHTEAFF	TGCAGCGTAGGGAAGGGGGGGCACACTGAAGCTTTCTTT
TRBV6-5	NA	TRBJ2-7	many	CASSYSRDFEQYF	TGTGCCAGCAGTTACTCGCGGGATTTCGAGCAGTACTTC
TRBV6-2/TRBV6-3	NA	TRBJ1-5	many	CASSRDPLGDQPQHF	TGTGCCAGCAGTCGCGACCCTCTGGGAGATCAGCCCCAGCATTTT
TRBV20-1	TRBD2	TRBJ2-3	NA	CSGGLAHTDTQYF	TGCAGTGGAGGACTAGCGCACACAGATACGCAGTATTTT
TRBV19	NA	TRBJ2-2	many	CASKPRDRRNTGELFF	TGTGCCAGTAAACCCCGGGATAGACGGAACACCGGGGAGCTGTTTTTT
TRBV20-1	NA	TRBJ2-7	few	CSARDGGGGIGYEQYF	TGCAGTGCTAGAGATGGAGGGGGCGGCATTGGCTACGAGCAGTACTTC
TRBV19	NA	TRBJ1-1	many	CASSALGTVNTEAFF	TGTGCCAGTAGTGCCCTGGGGACGGTGAACACTGAAGCTTTCTTT
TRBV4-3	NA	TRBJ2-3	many	CASSQDYGSRSDTQYF	TGCGCCAGCAGCCAAGATTATGGCTCACGGTCAGATACGCAGTATTTT
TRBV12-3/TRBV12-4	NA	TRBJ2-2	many	CASSADKLYGELFF	TGTGCCAGCAGTGCGGACAAACTATACGGGGAGCTGTTTTTT
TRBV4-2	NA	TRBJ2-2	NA	CASSQDQGTFAGAGELFF	TGTGCCAGCAGCCAAGATCAAGGGACATTTGCGGGAGCGGGGGAGCTGTTTTTT
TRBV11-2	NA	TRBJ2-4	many	CASSLGLGGGPNIQYF	TGTGCCAGCAGCCTTGGTTTGGGAGGTGGTCCGAACATTCAGTACTTC
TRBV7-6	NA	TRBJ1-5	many	CASSRGTSNQPQHF	TGTGCCAGCAGCCGTGGGACTTCCAATCAGCCCCAGCATTTT